The 25 T cell receptor beta chains below come from one sample, sequenced in a study of blood T cells in healthy people across ages (dated by TCRdb to about 2015). The receptor library was made with 5' RACE. This sample was sequenced with an Illumina HiSeq 2500. A second roughly 7 to 12 cycle PCR used a sample-barcoded 5' primer and a J-beta primer mix. TCRdb reran the public reads through fastp at Q25 and MiXCR, keeping productive beta chains. Each entry merges the rows of one CDR3 protein and shows their most common DNA and genes. This sample comprises 1.5 million to 2 million distinct CDR3 sequences, roughly 27% of them detected only once. The ten biggest clones cover 7% to 9% of the sample. The sample consisted of blood. Source of these receptors: a woman under 40 in good health.

This chain uses TRBV5-5 with TRBJ1-6, with a tentative D call TRBD1 (5 bases). CDR3 length equals 13 residues. Trimming removed 4 bases from V and 11 bases from J, with 13 bases in between. The germline V gene encodes CDR1 SGHKS and CDR2 YYEKEE (reference sequence). The CDR3 DNA is TGTGCCAGCAGCCCTCGAATGGGGCCACCCCTCCACTTT. Its protein is CASSPRMGPPLHF.

This clonotype was detected only once. This may come from a read error, since a much larger clone is one base off. V usage is TRBV6-2 or TRBV6-3 and J usage is TRBJ2-7, with 10 bases identical to TRBD2. The trim removed 8 bases at V and 7 bases at J, leaving 20 bases unmatched. CDR1 and CDR2 from the germline V gene are MNHEY and SVGEGT. The CDR3 runs to 17 residues. CDR3 residues: CASGGSGRKVSYNEQYF. The CDR3, as DNA: TGTGCCAGCGGTGGTAGCGGGAGGAAAGTCTCCTACAATGAGCAGTACTTC.

The chain joins TRBV7-2 to TRBJ2-4; 7 positions agree with TRBD2. The V gene's germline CDR1 is SGHTA and CDR2 FQGNSA. V dropped 1 base and J dropped 13; count of bases not matched to a gene: 16. The CDR3 loop spans 16 amino acids. CDR3 bases: TGTGCCAGCAGCTTAGTTTTTAGCGGGTACTACAATGAGCAGTACTTC. The encoded protein is CASSLVFSGYYNEQYF.

The rearrangement links TRBV6-6 to TRBJ2-7; 11 bases fit TRBD2. Losses at the gene ends were 5 bases for V and 7 bases for J; bases not matched to a gene: 10. In germline, CDR1 is MNHNY, CDR2 SVGAGI (reference sequence). The CDR3 has 15 amino acids. The DNA of the CDR3 is TGTGCCAGCAGTCCTAGCGGGGGGATCGACAATGAGCAGTACTTC. Translation gives CASSPSGGIDNEQYF.

This clonotype was seen only a few times. The chain employs TRBV30 and TRBJ1-5, with a weak D call TRBD1 (5 bases). The CDR3 has 13 residues. V was pared by 3 bases and J by 4 bases, with 10 bases between. Germline-derived CDR1 and CDR2 are GTSNPN and SVGIG (reference sequence). CDR3 DNA sequence: TGTGCCTGGAGGGGGCGCGCGAATCAGCCCCAGCATTTT. Translated, it gives CAWRGRANQPQHF.

A note on this clonotype: A much larger clone lies one base from this, so it may be a read error. The chain joins TRBV10-3 to TRBJ1-2; maybe TRBD1 (5 bases). Germline CDR1 reads ENHRY; CDR2 reads SYGVKD. CDR3 size: 14 residues. The CDR3 region has the DNA TGTGTCATCAGGGCCGGGACCGGAGACTATGGCTACACCTTC. It is translated as CVIRAGTGDYGYTF.

A few counts support this clonotype. The chain carries TRBV12-3 or TRBV12-4 and TRBJ2-2; the match to TRBD1 covers 9 bases. V lost 5 bases, J lost 8 bases, and 9 bases stayed unmatched. CDR3 length: 15 amino acids. Here the CDR3 DNA reads TGTGCCAGCAGTCGGGACAGGGCCGGAGGAGGGGAGCTGTTTTTT. It codes for CASSRDRAGGGELFF.

The gene calls are TRBV7-2 and TRBJ2-7; D call uncertain. Trimming removed 3 bases at V and 4 bases at J, with 13 bases between. Germline CDR1 reads SGHTA; CDR2 reads FQGNSA. The CDR3 runs to 14 residues. The chain's CDR3 is CASSLSRAGYEQYF. In DNA, the CDR3 is TGTGCCAGCAGCTTGTCACGGGCAGGATACGAGCAGTACTTC.

Points on this clonotype: At one end, the junction sequence differs from germline, possibly due to a read error. The chain couples TRBV5-5 to TRBJ1-4; the D gene is possibly TRBD1 (5 bases). Germline CDR1 is SGHKS and CDR2 is YYEKEE (reference sequence). The CDR3 is made up of 17 amino acids. The CDR3 bases are TGTGCCTGCAGCTCTGAGGAGATAGGGGTAACTAATGAAAAACTGTTTTTT. Translating gives CACSSEEIGVTNEKLFF.

This clonotype was seen more than once but under ten times. The J gene is TRBJ1-1, the V gene TRBV7-9; the match to TRBD1 covers 9 bases. Germline-derived CDR1 and CDR2 are SEHNR and FQNEAQ (reference sequence). The CDR3 spans 13 residues. Trimming removed 11 bases from V and 3 bases from J; junction bases left unmatched: 7. Here the CDR3 DNA reads TGTGCCTCAGGGACAGGGACGGACACTGAAGCTTTCTTT. It codes for CASGTGTDTEAFF.

Only a few counts were recorded for this clonotype. This chain connects TRBV6-6 to TRBJ2-7; 7 bases agree with TRBD2. The germline gives CDR1 MNHNY, CDR2 SVGAGI (reference sequence). The CDR3 has 14 residues. With V trimmed by 6 bases and J by 5 bases, 10 bases remained unmatched. CDR3 loop: CASRTSGEGDEQYF. DNA for the CDR3: TGTGCCAGCAGAACCAGCGGGGAGGGTGACGAGCAGTACTTC.

This clonotype has at least ten counts. The chain uses TRBV27 and TRBJ2-5, with TRBD2 matching over 9 bases. The CDR3 consists of 15 residues. V was pared by 7 bases and J by 5 bases, with 11 bases of the junction left unmatched. In germline, CDR1 is MNHEY, CDR2 SMNVEV (reference sequence). The CDR3 sequence is CASTPGAAGGETQYF. In nucleotides, the CDR3 is TGTGCCAGCACCCCCGGCGCAGCGGGGGGTGAGACCCAGTACTTC.

Turning to this clonotype: A read error may explain this, as a much larger clone is one base away. The chain recombines TRBV4-1 with TRBJ2-4, with D perhaps assigned TRBD1 or TRBD2 (6 bases each). Germline values: CDR1 MGHRA, CDR2 YSYEKL. V lost 6 bases and J lost 6, with 21 bases in between. CDR3 length: 16 amino acids. The CDR3 loop is CASRVQQGGGTNIQYF. The CDR3 nucleotides read TGCGCCAGCAGAGTACAACAGGGCGGAGGGACAAACATTCAGTACTTC.

This clonotype has only a few counts. V and J are TRBV5-1 and TRBJ2-7; 7 bases match TRBD2. Germline lookup yields CDR1 SGHRS and CDR2 YFSETQ. Losses at the gene ends were 4 bases for V and 7 bases for J; bases not matched to a gene: 17. This CDR3 contains 16 residues. CDR3 DNA sequence: TGCGCCAGCAGCCCCGAGGGTACTAGCGCTCGGGAGGAGCAGTACTTC. The encoded protein is CASSPEGTSAREEQYF.

J is TRBJ2-3 and V is TRBV12-3 or TRBV12-4, with D possibly TRBD2 on 6 matching bases. This CDR3 comprises 15 residues. The ends were cut back, 6 bases at V and 1 base at J, with 14 bases in the middle. The CDR3 DNA reads as TGTGCCAGCAGCCCCCCGGGACTGTGCACAGATACGCAGTATTTT. Its translation: CASSPPGLCTDTQYF.

The chain recombines TRBV5-1 with TRBJ1-2; weak D call: TRBD1 (6 bases). The CDR3 consists of 15 residues. V was shortened by 4 bases and J by 9 bases, with 22 bases between the two germline ends. Germline values: CDR1 SGHRS, CDR2 YFSETQ. CDR3 loop: CASSKAGGGRLSYTF. The CDR3 DNA reads as TGCGCCAGCAGCAAGGCAGGTGGGGGCCGTCTGAGCTACACCTTC.

This clonotype appeared a few times. The chain links TRBV20-1 to TRBJ1-2, with a tentative D call TRBD1 (5 bases). With 2 bases removed from V and 5 bases from J, the gap between germline ends came to 18 bases. Germline assignment: CDR1 DFQATT and CDR2 SNEGSKA (reference sequence). The CDR3 spans 15 residues. Here the CDR3 reads CSARSGVSGAYGYTF. The CDR3 bases are TGCAGTGCTAGATCGGGGGTTTCCGGGGCATATGGCTACACCTTC.

This clonotype was seen a handful of times. This chain joins TRBV12-3 or TRBV12-4 and TRBJ2-1, with D maybe TRBD2 (5 bases). CDR3 length equals 13 residues. The V gene lost 5 bases and the J gene lost 7 bases, with 12 bases spanning the gap. The CDR3 nucleotides are TGTGCCAGCAGTCCAAGAGCGGAGAATGAGCAGTTCTTC. Amino acid sequence: CASSPRAENEQFF.

The chain has TRBV7-3 and TRBJ2-6; D is uncertain. V was shortened by 5 bases and J by 4 bases, with 9 bases between the two germline ends. Germline assignment: CDR1 SGHTA and CDR2 FQGTGA. The CDR3 runs 14 residues. DNA for the CDR3: TGTGCCAGCAGCCCCTGGGCGGGGGCCAACGTCCTGACTTTC. This encodes CASSPWAGANVLTF.

A remark on this clonotype: One end of the junction varies from germline; a read error may be responsible. The J gene is TRBJ2-4, the V gene TRBV20-1; TRBD1 is a possible D gene (6 bases). The CDR3 has 12 amino acids. From germline, CDR1 is DFQATT and CDR2 SNEGSKA (reference sequence). CDR3 coding DNA: TGCAGTGCGGAATCGGGACAAAACATTCGGTACTTC. It codes for CSAESGQNIRYF.

The chain has TRBV19 and TRBJ1-2; 7 nucleotides line up with TRBD1. The CDR3 covers 15 residues. The germline gives CDR1 LNHDA, CDR2 SQIVND (reference sequence). Trimming cost V 5 bases and J 5 bases; bases outside gene matches: 11. This CDR3 reads CASSSSSGTVYGYTF. CDR3 DNA: TGTGCCAGTAGTTCCTCCTCCGGGACAGTATATGGCTACACCTTC.

This clonotype was observed a handful of times. An end of the junction does not agree with germline; a read error may underlie this. The chain carries TRBV29-1 and TRBJ2-1; 7 nucleotides line up with TRBD1. Germline assignment: CDR1 SQVTM and CDR2 ANQGSEA. The CDR3 totals 14 residues. CDR3 protein: CSVDLDRDPLEQFF. CDR3 coding DNA: TGCAGTGTTGACTTAGACAGGGACCCTCTTGAGCAGTTCTTC.

The gene calls are TRBV20-1 and TRBJ2-1; 7 positions match TRBD1. The CDR3 length is 12 residues. Per germline, CDR1 DFQATT and CDR2 SNEGSKA (reference sequence). The CDR3 here is CSRQGGGNEQFF. DNA for the CDR3: TGCAGCCGACAGGGCGGAGGCAATGAGCAGTTCTTC.

This clonotype was seen only a few times. A read error may produce the germline difference seen at one junction end. This chain links TRBV7-3 with TRBJ2-1; TRBD2 matches 13 bases. Germline V gene sequence: CDR1 SGHTA, CDR2 FQGTGA. This CDR3 contains 16 residues. CDR3 residues: CASSLQGLAGTNVQFF. The CDR3 bases are TGTGCCAGCAGCCTCCAGGGACTAGCGGGGACCAATGTGCAGTTCTTC.

This clonotype was counted ten times or more. V and J are TRBV28 and TRBJ1-2, with D perhaps matching TRBD1 (5 bases). V was trimmed by 6 bases and J by 4 bases, leaving 18 bases between them. Germline V gene sequence: CDR1 MDHEN, CDR2 SYDVKM. This CDR3 is 15 amino acids long. The DNA of the CDR3 is TGTGCCAGCAGAACCTCGCTCGGGACGCTCTATGGCTACACCTTC. Its protein is CASRTSLGTLYGYTF.